Shown below are 15 T cell receptor beta chains from a single sample sequenced in a study of blood T cell repertoires in COVID-19. Method: immunoSEQ multiplex PCR; TCRdb's copy keeps in-frame clones and lacks some. The sample includes about 380,000 clones, 81% of them seen just once. The sequencing input was peripheral blood. The receptor set was obtained from a human donor with acute or convalescent COVID-19. The donor label of this sample is uncertain.

This chain uses TRBV3-1 (or the pseudogene TRBV3-2) with TRBJ2-1; 8 bases align to TRBD2. Unmatched junction bases numbered 7, after V lost 0 bases and J lost 3 bases. CDR3 size: 17 residues. Germline V gene data show CDR1 as LGHDT and CDR2 as YNNKEL (reference sequence). The CDR3 loop reads CASSQEAGRGVYNEQFF. CDR3 coding DNA: TGTGCCAGCAGCCAAGAGGCTGGGCGGGGGGTCTACAATGAGCAGTTCTTC.

The chain combines TRBV7-9 with TRBJ1-3; no clear D. Trimming stripped 1 base from V and 7 bases from J, with 8 bases between. Germline V gene lookup returns CDR1 SEHNR and CDR2 FQNEAQ (reference sequence). The length of the CDR3 is 13 residues. The DNA of the CDR3 is TGTGCCAGCAGCTTAGGAGGAGGCAACACCATATATTTT. It translates to CASSLGGGNTIYF. Looking up the rest from reference TRBV7-9 and TRBJ1-3 gives the full variable domain: DTGVSQNPRHKITKRGQNVTFRCDPISEHNRLYWYRQTLGQGPEFLTYFQNEAQLEKSRLLSDRFSAERPKGSFSTLEIQRTEQGDSAMYLCASSLGGGNTIYFGEGSWLTVV.

This clone has a handful of counts. V and J are TRBV5-1 and TRBJ1-2; D unresolved. In germline, CDR1 is SGHRS, CDR2 YFSETQ. The CDR3 contains 14 residues. V was pared by 0 bases and J by 5 bases, with 11 bases between. The CDR3, as DNA: TGCGCCAGCAGCTTGGTCCCGGGATTGTATGGCTACACCTTC. It is translated as CASSLVPGLYGYTF.

The chain couples TRBV5-1 to TRBJ1-2; TRBD1 agrees at 10 bases. The CDR3 contains 14 residues. CDR1 and CDR2 (germline): SGHRS, YFSETQ. V shed 2 bases and J 5 bases; nucleotides not matched to a gene: 3. The CDR3: CASSFGQGGYGYTF. The CDR3 DNA sequence: TGCGCCAGCAGCTTCGGACAGGGGGGATATGGCTACACCTTC.

The chain combines TRBV19 with TRBJ1-2, with 9 bases identical to TRBD1. Germline CDR1 LNHDA, CDR2 SQIVND (reference sequence). V was pared by 5 bases and J by 7 bases, with 23 bases of the junction left unmatched. This CDR3 has 19 residues. The CDR3 region has the DNA TGTGCCAGTAGTTTATCGGCCGGCACACCGGGGACAGGGCCTCCTGGCTACACCTTC. This sequence encodes CASSLSAGTPGTGPPGYTF.

This clone was detected only a few times. The chain combines TRBV18 with TRBJ1-1, with 9 bases lining up with TRBD1. The germline V gene has CDR1 KGHSH and CDR2 LQKENI. The CDR3 has 16 amino acids. After removal of 1 base from V and 6 bases from J, the junction contained 9 bases not matched to a gene. The CDR3 DNA reads as TGTGCCAGCTCACCACAGACAGGGGGTGGAAGCGCTGAAGCTTTCTTT. It yields the protein CASSPQTGGGSAEAFF.

The chain joins TRBV4-1 to TRBJ2-5, with TRBD2 matching 12 bases. Germline loops: CDR1 MGHRA, CDR2 YSYEKL. The V and J ends lost 5 bases and 4 bases, in that order; junction bases with no gene match: 11. The CDR3 sequence is 17 residues long. The CDR3 here is CASSSSGGAGFRETQYF. The CDR3 DNA reads as TGCGCCAGCAGCTCTAGCGGGGGGGCCGGGTTTAGAGAGACCCAGTACTTC.

V is TRBV7-9 and J is TRBJ1-2, with a possible D match to TRBD1 (6 bases). The CDR3 loop spans 12 amino acids. V was shortened by 5 bases and J by 6 bases, with 10 bases between the two germline ends. CDR1 is SEHNR and CDR2 is FQNEAQ in the germline V gene (reference sequence). The CDR3 nucleotides are TGTGCCAGCAGCAAGGGACAACATGGCTACACCTTC. Protein sequence: CASSKGQHGYTF.

As DNA, the CDR3 is TGTGCCAGTAGTGGCGAGAGGATAGCTAATGAAAAACTGTTTTTT. It is translated as CASSGERIANEKLFF. The J gene is TRBJ1-4, the V gene TRBV19; D gene unclear. The CDR3 runs to 15 residues. Per germline, CDR1 LNHDA and CDR2 SQIVND (reference sequence). With 5 bases removed from V and 3 bases from J, the gap between germline ends came to 13 bases. The full variable domain, rest sourced from reference TRBV19 and TRBJ1-4, is DGGITQSPKYLFRKEGQNVTLSCEQNLNHDAMYWYRQDPGQGLRLIYYSQIVNDFQKGDIAEGYSVSREKKESFPLTVTSAQKNPTAFYLCASSGERIANEKLFFGSGTQLSVL.

The sample holds one count of this clone. This rearrangement joins TRBV5-1 to TRBJ2-1; 9 bases are shared with TRBD2. The V and J ends lost 0 bases and 7 bases, in that order; junction bases with no gene match: 5. This CDR3 is built from 15 residues. Germline loops: CDR1 SGHRS, CDR2 YFSETQ. This CDR3 reads CASSLVVAGDNEQFF. The CDR3 DNA reads TGCGCCAGCAGCTTGGTAGTAGCGGGGGATAATGAGCAGTTCTTC.

The rearrangement links TRBV7-8 to TRBJ2-7; 9 bases fit TRBD2. Unmatched junction bases numbered 7, after V lost 1 base and J lost 6 bases. The CDR3 is made up of 15 amino acids. Germline CDR1 SGHVS, CDR2 FQNEAQ. CDR3 coding DNA: TGTGCCAGCAGCTTAGGTTTGGCGGGAGGGATCGAGCAGTACTTC. The encoded protein is CASSLGLAGGIEQYF.

The genes are TRBV7-2 and TRBJ2-5; TRBD1 agrees at 8 bases. The junction had 6 bases not matched to a gene; V was cut back by 4 bases and J by 5 bases. This CDR3 contains 14 residues. Germline V gives CDR1 SGHTA, CDR2 FQGNSA. CDR3 region: CASSSDRGPETQYF. CDR3 nucleotide sequence: TGTGCCAGCAGCTCAGACAGGGGACCGGAGACCCAGTACTTC.

V is TRBV5-1 and J is TRBJ2-5, with 15 bases lining up with TRBD2. The CDR3 has 18 amino acids. Germline CDR1 SGHRS, CDR2 YFSETQ. Unmatched junction bases numbered 6, after V lost 3 bases and J lost 0 bases. The CDR3 sequence is CASSWGLAGGPYQETQYF. In nucleotides, the CDR3 is TGCGCCAGCAGCTGGGGACTAGCGGGGGGCCCATACCAAGAGACCCAGTACTTC.

This rearrangement joins TRBV18 to TRBJ1-5; no clear D. Deletions cut 3 bases from V and 4 bases from J, with 13 bases between. CDR1 and CDR2 from the germline V gene are KGHSH and LQKENI. This CDR3 region has 15 residues. The CDR3 DNA sequence: TGTGCCAGCTCACCGGCCGGGATTGTAAATCAGCCCCAGCATTTT. Translating gives CASSPAGIVNQPQHF.

This chain joins TRBV7-8 and TRBJ2-7; maybe TRBD1 (6 bases). Trimming took 3 bases from V and 2 from J, leaving 17 bases between them. Germline V lookup: CDR1 SGHVS, CDR2 FQNEAQ. The CDR3 is 16 amino acids. The CDR3 bases are TGTGCCAGCAGCTTTCTGGTCACAGGGACCGCCTACGAGCAGTACTTC. Amino acids: CASSFLVTGTAYEQYF. The variable domain in full, with the rest retrieved from reference TRBV7-8 and TRBJ2-7, is GAGVSQSPRYKVAKRGQDVALRCDPISGHVSLFWYQQALGQGPEFLTYFQNEAQLDKSGLPSDRFFAERPEGSVSTLKIQRTQQEDSAVYLCASSFLVTGTAYEQYFGPGTRLTVT.